This T cell receptor (beta chain) is drawn from a study of cytomegalovirus exposure and HLA in healthy donors. The protocol was immunoSEQ multiplex PCR, while the TCRdb copy is restricted to in-frame clones and leaves out a portion. The table has roughly 130,000 clones, 85% to 90% seen once. J lost 4 bases, V lost 7 bases, and 9 bases had no gene match. This CDR3 spans 14 amino acids. CDR1 and CDR2 from the germline V gene are MNHEY and SVGAGI. General study points: Many donors shared some public TCRs, even though most TCR sequences were rare. The study recorded 160 or so TCR beta chains that were cytomegalovirus-associated. In a later analysis, first-cohort TCR clusters were found to tend to co-occur in the 90 to 150 validation repertoires.

About this clone itself: Its specificity is not known.

The chain recombines TRBV6-5 with TRBJ1-1; TRBD1 matches at 7 bases. Sequencing input: PBMCs. The TCR was taken from a man in his thirties or forties in good health and CMV-seronegative. The CDR3 loop is CASTSTGRGTEAFF. The CDR3 coding sequence is TGTGCCAGCACCTCGACAGGGCGGGGCACTGAAGCTTTCTTT.